These 8 T cell receptor beta chains came from one sample sequenced in a study of control samples from healthy donors and cancer patients (dated by TCRdb to about 2020). The library was built by means of the immunoSEQ multiplex PCR assay. TCRdb took over this immuneACCESS table, retaining in-frame rearrangements with V and J assigned. Such tables are incomplete; in checked studies, under half of the missing clones stem from an unresolved V gene, and the remainder is unexplained. A total of roughly 120,000 clones appear in this sample, approximately 94% of them only once. The biggest ten clones account for 1.5% to 2% of the sample. The specimen was PBMCs. Every receptor here comes from a man between 45 and 60 years old with head and neck cancer.

This clone appeared once. The chain couples TRBV27 to TRBJ2-3; TRBD2 is a possible D gene (6 bases). The CDR3 sequence is 13 residues long. Germline V CDR1 and CDR2: MNHEY, SMNVEV (reference sequence). The V end was cut by 4 bases, the J end by 7 bases, with 12 bases between. DNA of the CDR3: TGTGCCAGCAGTTCCCCCGGGAGTTATACGCAGTATTTT. This codes for CASSSPGSYTQYF.

The chain recombines TRBV15 with TRBJ2-3, with D unclear. The CDR3 is made up of 13 amino acids. Looked up from germline, CDR1 is LNHNV and CDR2 is YYDKDF (reference sequence). Trimming shortened V by 0 bases and J by 6 bases, and 7 bases separated the two germline ends. The DNA for the CDR3 is TGTGCCACCAGCAGAGATAAGGGCGATACGCAGTATTTT. Its translation is CATSRDKGDTQYF.

The V call is TRBV29-1, the J call TRBJ1-2; D is unresolved. This CDR3 region has 11 residues. Germline V gives CDR1 SQVTM, CDR2 ANQGSEA. The ends were cut back, 4 bases at V and 6 bases at J, with 9 bases in the middle. The CDR3 spells CSVGQFNGYTF. The CDR3, as DNA: TGCAGCGTTGGACAATTCAATGGCTACACCTTC.

The chain employs TRBV5-6 and TRBJ2-1, with D perhaps matching TRBD2 (6 bases). V lost 6 bases and J lost 0, with 16 bases in between. In germline, CDR1 is SGHDT, CDR2 YYEEEE. The CDR3 has 16 amino acids. CDR3 nucleotide sequence: TGTGCCAGCACCTGGTGGGGGGATCGCTCCTACAATGAGCAGTTCTTC. It specifies CASTWWGDRSYNEQFF.

The chain is built from TRBV4-2 and TRBJ2-3; D may be TRBD2 (7 bases). V was trimmed by 1 base and J by 0 bases, leaving 17 bases between them. Germline V gene data show CDR1 as LGHNA and CDR2 as YNFKEQ. The CDR3 extends over 18 amino acids. The chain's CDR3 is CASSQALGAGASTDTQYF. The CDR3 DNA reads as TGTGCCAGCAGCCAAGCTTTAGGGGCGGGGGCTAGCACAGATACGCAGTATTTT.

This chain uses TRBV19 with TRBJ1-1; D not certain. In germline, CDR1 is LNHDA, CDR2 SQIVND (reference sequence). V was cut by 1 base and J by 4 bases, with 22 bases left in between. The CDR3 covers 18 residues. CDR3 coding DNA: TGTGCCAGTAGTATAGTACTTGCCCAGAACCGCAGGAGCACTGAAGCTTTCTTT. This encodes CASSIVLAQNRRSTEAFF.

This clone was recorded a few times. The V call is TRBV11-1, the J call TRBJ2-7; the D gene is possibly TRBD2 (6 bases). Germline lookup yields CDR1 SGHAT and CDR2 FQDESV (reference sequence). The CDR3 consists of 14 residues. The ends were cut back, 0 bases at V and 2 bases at J, with 8 bases in the middle. DNA of the CDR3: TGTGCCAGCAGCTTAGCGCGGGGAGCCTACGAGCAGTACTTC. Translation gives CASSLARGAYEQYF.

The J gene is TRBJ1-1, the V gene TRBV7-9; D ambiguous. CDR1 and CDR2 (germline): SEHNR, FQNEAQ (reference sequence). V was cut by 0 bases and J by 1 base, with 3 bases left in between. CDR3 length: 13 amino acids. As DNA, the CDR3 is TGTGCCAGCAGCTTAGCGGGGAACACTGAAGCTTTCTTT. Amino acid sequence: CASSLAGNTEAFF. Using reference TRBV7-9 and TRBJ1-1 for the parts outside the CDR3, the full variable domain is DTGVSQNPRHKITKRGQNVTFRCDPISEHNRLYWYRQTLGQGPEFLTYFQNEAQLEKSRLLSDRFSAERPKGSFSTLEIQRTEQGDSAMYLCASSLAGNTEAFFGQGTRLTVV.